These 32 T cell receptor beta chains originate from one sample sequenced in a study of blood T cells in healthy people across ages. With a J-beta primer mix and a sample-barcoded 5' primer, a second PCR ran about 7 to 12 cycles. TCRdb fed the 5' RACE reads into MiXCR, producing one record per CDR3 protein. Of under 1,000,000 distinct CDR3 sequences listed, around 50% are singletons. Sequencing used blood. The receptors here all came from a man at least 80 years old in good health.

The V and J genes are TRBV6-2 or TRBV6-3 and TRBJ2-5; D gene uncertain. CDR3 length equals 14 residues. V gave up 7 bases and J gave up 2 bases, with 14 bases separating them. CDR1 and CDR2 (germline): MNHEY, SVGEGT. This CDR3 reads CASTLSRVQETQYF. The CDR3 nucleotides read TGTGCCAGCACCCTATCGAGAGTTCAAGAGACCCAGTACTTC.

The rearrangement uses TRBV5-1 and TRBJ2-5; D is perhaps TRBD1 (6 bases). Per the germline V gene, CDR1 is SGHRS and CDR2 is YFSETQ. The CDR3 loop spans 14 amino acids. The V and J ends lost 3 bases and 4 bases respectively, with 13 bases between them. The DNA of the CDR3 is TGCGCCAGCAGCTACCAGGGGTCGAGAGAGACCCAGTACTTC. Its protein is CASSYQGSRETQYF.

The J gene is TRBJ2-1, the V gene TRBV6-6, with D perhaps matching TRBD2 (6 bases). CDR3 size: 12 residues. Germline V CDR1 and CDR2: MNHNY, SVGAGI (reference sequence). Trimming took off 6 bases at V and 6 bases at J, with 9 bases between the two ends. The CDR3 is CASRLAFNEQFF. CDR3 sequence (DNA): TGTGCCAGCAGACTAGCTTTCAATGAGCAGTTCTTC.

The chain carries TRBV2 and TRBJ2-7; TRBD2 is a possible D gene (5 bases). This CDR3 is built from 12 residues. V was clipped by 7 bases and J by 5 bases, with 12 bases between them. CDR1 and CDR2 (germline): SNHLY, FYNNEI. In DNA form, the CDR3 reads TGTGCCAGCACCCAAGAGGGTAACGAGCAGTACTTC. Its translation: CASTQEGNEQYF.

In nucleotides, the CDR3 is TGCGCCAGCAGCTTAGACGGGTGGGGCACAGATACGCAGTATTTT. The encoded protein is CASSLDGWGTDTQYF. The chain carries TRBV5-1 and TRBJ2-3; D ambiguous. Germline V lookup: CDR1 SGHRS, CDR2 YFSETQ. V was clipped by 2 bases and J by 1 base, with 11 bases between them. The CDR3 runs to 15 residues.

This rearrangement joins TRBV2 to TRBJ2-1; 7 bases match TRBD1. CDR1 is SNHLY, CDR2 FYNNEI, per germline. This CDR3 has 13 amino acids. Trimming cost V 3 bases and J 7 bases; bases outside gene matches: 3. The CDR3: CASSDDRENEQFF. The DNA for the CDR3 is TGTGCCAGCAGTGACGACAGGGAAAATGAGCAGTTCTTC.

The V and J genes are TRBV20-1 and TRBJ2-1; no reliable D call. Trimming removed 6 bases at V and 4 bases at J, with 19 bases between. In germline, CDR1 is DFQATT, CDR2 SNEGSKA (reference sequence). CDR3 size: 15 residues. The CDR3 nucleotides read TGCAGTGCAGAAATAGCCCGGCCCACGTACAATGAGCAGTTCTTC. This codes for CSAEIARPTYNEQFF.

On this clonotype: One junction end does not reproduce the germline sequence, and a read error may be involved. The chain couples TRBV7-2 to TRBJ2-7; D is possibly TRBD2 (6 bases). The CDR3 covers 14 residues. CDR1 and CDR2 (germline): SGHTA, FQGNSA. The CDR3 sequence: CASSLAASEYERYF. The CDR3 coding sequence is TGTGCCAGCAGCTTAGCGGCTAGCGAGTACGAGCGGTACTTC.

This clonotype has just a few counts. CDR3 amino acids: CASSQGTVNQPQHF. DNA of the CDR3: TGTGCCAGCAGTCAAGGGACAGTCAATCAGCCCCAGCATTTT. The V gene is TRBV12-3 or TRBV12-4, the J gene TRBJ1-5, with TRBD1 identical over 7 bases. The V and J ends lost 5 bases and 3 bases, in that order; junction bases with no gene match: 4. The CDR3 extends over 14 amino acids.

The gene calls are TRBV20-1 and TRBJ2-3, with 10 bases matching TRBD2. This CDR3 is 15 amino acids long. CDR1 DFQATT and CDR2 SNEGSKA come from the germline V gene (reference sequence). V trimming: 5 bases; J trimming: 0 bases; junction bases outside the gene matches: 5. This CDR3 reads CSAQGLAASTDTQYF. The CDR3 DNA reads TGCAGTGCTCAAGGACTAGCGGCAAGCACAGATACGCAGTATTTT.

The chain joins TRBV30 to TRBJ2-7, with D possibly being TRBD1 (5 bases). Trimming removed 0 bases from V and 3 bases from J, with 18 bases in between. Germline CDR1 is GTSNPN and CDR2 is SVGIG (reference sequence). The CDR3 runs to 16 residues. The CDR3 loop reads CAWSVFSRQGNYEQYF. CDR3 coding DNA: TGTGCCTGGAGTGTATTCTCTCGTCAGGGAAACTACGAGCAGTACTTC.

This clonotype has just a few counts. The chain is built from TRBV20-1 and TRBJ2-5, with 10 bases that match TRBD2. Trimming cost V 1 base and J 2 bases; bases outside gene matches: 4. The CDR3 length is 15 residues. CDR1 is DFQATT and CDR2 is SNEGSKA in the germline V gene (reference sequence). For the CDR3, the DNA is TGCAGTGCTAGAGTTTCTAGCGGGAGACAAGAGACCCAGTACTTC. Translating it yields CSARVSSGRQETQYF.

This clonotype was recorded at least ten times. The rearrangement joins TRBV7-2 to TRBJ2-1; the D is unclear. CDR3 length equals 13 residues. V was clipped by 1 base and J by 7 bases, with 8 bases between them. Germline V gene sequence: CDR1 SGHTA, CDR2 FQGNSA. The CDR3 here is CASSLGPKNEQFF. DNA for the CDR3: TGTGCCAGCAGCTTAGGACCCAAAAATGAGCAGTTCTTC.

This clonotype was seen more than once but under ten times. J is TRBJ2-1 and V is TRBV4-3; D is perhaps TRBD2 (7 bases). CDR3 length: 15 amino acids. Germline V gives CDR1 LGHNA, CDR2 YSLEER. V lost 4 bases and J lost 4, with 14 bases in between. The CDR3 DNA follows: TGCGCCAGCAGCCCCCAAGGGGGGGTTTACAATGAGCAGTTCTTC. Amino acid sequence: CASSPQGGVYNEQFF.

This sequence joins TRBV10-3 and TRBJ2-1; 11 positions match TRBD2. This CDR3 spans 14 amino acids. CDR1 and CDR2 from the germline V gene are ENHRY and SYGVKD. Trimming took 4 bases from V and 8 from J; bases not matched to a gene: 4. CDR3 DNA: TGTGCCATCAGTGGACTAGCGGGGATCGATGAGCAGTTCTTC. Its translation: CAISGLAGIDEQFF.

V gene TRBV12-3 or TRBV12-4 combines with J gene TRBJ2-3; no firm D call. The CDR3 extends over 13 amino acids. V lost 5 bases and J lost 4, with 10 bases in between. The CDR3 here is CASSPTPADTQYF. CDR3 in DNA: TGTGCCAGCAGTCCTACGCCGGCAGATACGCAGTATTTT.

J is TRBJ2-5 and V is TRBV21-1; the table's D call of TRBD2 was not tested on the DNA. TRBV21-1 is reported as a pseudogene. The CDR3 spans 16 residues. The CDR3 protein is CASSTRGDPIQETQYF. The CDR3 DNA reads as TGTGCCAGCAGCACCCGGGGGGACCCTATTCAAGAGACCCAGTACTTC.

The sample holds many counts of this clonotype. The rearrangement uses TRBV28 and TRBJ1-5; tentative D call: TRBD1 (5 bases). Trimming stripped 10 bases from V and 6 bases from J, with 16 bases between. Germline values: CDR1 MDHEN, CDR2 SYDVKM. The CDR3 length is 13 residues. The CDR3 DNA is TGTGCCACCAAACCGTCAGGGTTTCAGCCCCAGCATTTT. Amino acid sequence: CATKPSGFQPQHF.

In this sample, this clonotype turned up a few times. This sequence joins TRBV24-1 and TRBJ2-1; 7 positions match TRBD2. The CDR3 runs to 16 residues. The J segment lost 0 bases and the V segment lost 4 bases, leaving 5 bases of the junction unmatched. Per germline, CDR1 KGHDR and CDR2 SFDVKD. This CDR3 is CATSEIGGSSYNEQFF. CDR3 coding DNA: TGTGCCACCAGTGAAATCGGCGGGAGCTCCTACAATGAGCAGTTCTTC.

This clonotype was observed a handful of times. The chain combines TRBV3-1 with TRBJ2-5; D gene ambiguous. The germline V gene encodes CDR1 LGHDT and CDR2 YNNKEL (reference sequence). The CDR3 contains 16 residues. The V and J ends lost 1 base and 1 base respectively, with 13 bases between them. The CDR3 region is CASSQAHLAPQETQYF. In DNA form, the CDR3 reads TGTGCCAGCAGCCAAGCTCATCTCGCCCCCCAAGAGACCCAGTACTTC.

This clonotype appeared a single time. This rearrangement joins TRBV6-5 to TRBJ2-5; 7 nucleotides match TRBD2. The CDR3 totals 18 residues. V trimming: 3 bases; J trimming: 2 bases; junction bases outside the gene matches: 15. Germline values: CDR1 MNHEY, CDR2 SVGAGI. CDR3 region: CASSYPSRASGDQETQYF. CDR3 sequence (DNA): TGTGCCAGCAGTTATCCAAGCAGGGCTAGCGGAGATCAAGAGACCCAGTACTTC.

As to this clonotype: Since a much larger clone is just one base distant, this may be a read error. The V and J genes are TRBV11-2 and TRBJ2-1; D is perhaps TRBD2 (6 bases). The germline gives CDR1 SGHAT, CDR2 FQNNGV. The CDR3 covers 15 residues. V was cut by 4 bases and J by 5 bases, with 15 bases left in between. The CDR3 DNA follows: TGTGCCAGCAGCTCGGCGGGACTTAATGACAATGAGCAGTTCTTC. Protein: CASSSAGLNDNEQFF. The full variable domain, completed using reference TRBV11-2 and TRBJ2-1, is EAGVAQSPRYKIIEKRQSVAFWCNPISGHATLYWYQQILGQGPKLLIQFQNNGVVDDSQLPKDRFSAERLKGVDSTLKIQPAKLEDSAVYLCASSSAGLNDNEQFFGPGTRLTVL.

This chain links TRBV2 with TRBJ1-1; D unresolved. CDR3 size: 13 residues. V lost 5 bases and J 0 bases, leaving 7 bases between the germline ends. CDR1 and CDR2 from the germline V gene are SNHLY and FYNNEI. The CDR3 region is CASSTNLNTEAFF. In nucleotides, the CDR3 is TGTGCCAGCAGTACCAATTTGAACACTGAAGCTTTCTTT.

This clonotype was seen once. The rearrangement joins TRBV9 to TRBJ2-7; 7 bases match TRBD2. The CDR3 spans 15 residues. J gave up 2 bases and V 0 bases, and 5 bases lay outside the gene matches. Per germline, CDR1 SGDLS and CDR2 YYNGEE. CDR3 bases: TGTGCCAGCAGCGTAGGGGAGGGTACAGCCTACGAGCAGTACTTC. Protein product: CASSVGEGTAYEQYF. Together with reference TRBV9 and TRBJ2-7, the CDR3 gives the full variable domain: DSGVTQTPKHLITATGQRVTLRCSPRSGDLSVYWYQQSLDQGLQFLIQYYNGEERAKGNILERFSAQQFPDLHSELNLSSLELGDSALYFCASSVGEGTAYEQYFGPGTRLTVT.

The chain uses TRBV27 and TRBJ2-1; TRBD1 agrees at 9 bases. The CDR3 loop spans 13 amino acids. The germline CDR1 and CDR2 sequences are MNHEY and SMNVEV (reference sequence). V lost 6 bases to trimming and J lost 7 bases; unmatched junction nucleotides: 4. CDR3: CASRTDRGNEQFF. In DNA, the CDR3 is TGTGCCAGCAGAACCGACAGGGGGAATGAGCAGTTCTTC.

The chain combines TRBV28 with TRBJ2-5; D perhaps matches TRBD2 (6 bases). Germline-derived CDR1 and CDR2 are MDHEN and SYDVKM. The CDR3 totals 14 residues. V lost 3 bases and J 6 bases, leaving 14 bases between the germline ends. The CDR3 DNA reads as TGTGCCAGCAGTTTTGGCGGGATCGGGCAGACCCAGTACTTC. Its protein is CASSFGGIGQTQYF.

This clonotype occurred many times. This chain uses TRBV10-3 with TRBJ1-4; perhaps TRBD1 as D (6 bases). The length of the CDR3 is 16 residues. Germline values: CDR1 ENHRY, CDR2 SYGVKD. V dropped 0 bases and J dropped 7 bases, with 15 bases sitting between them. CDR3 amino acids: CAISESLGGRGEKLFF. The CDR3 DNA follows: TGTGCCATCAGTGAGTCATTAGGGGGAAGAGGTGAAAAACTGTTTTTT.

The chain couples TRBV9 to TRBJ2-6; D unresolved. CDR1 and CDR2 from the germline V gene are SGDLS and YYNGEE. The CDR3 extends over 16 amino acids. The V and J ends lost 0 bases and 0 bases respectively, with 7 bases between them. The CDR3 spells CASSVEPHSGANVLTF. CDR3 DNA sequence: TGTGCCAGCAGCGTAGAACCGCACTCTGGGGCCAACGTCCTGACTTTC.

The table lists this clonotype with many counts. The rearrangement uses TRBV30 and TRBJ1-2; a possible D gene is TRBD1 (5 bases). The CDR3 length is 12 residues. The V and J ends lost 3 bases and 3 bases respectively, with 8 bases between them. CDR1 and CDR2 (germline): GTSNPN, SVGIG (reference sequence). This chain's CDR3 is CAWSGGDYGYTF. Here the CDR3 DNA reads TGTGCCTGGAGCGGGGGAGACTATGGCTACACCTTC.

The table lists this clonotype with many counts. The V and J genes are TRBV20-1 and TRBJ2-7; D tentatively reads TRBD1 or TRBD2 (5 bases each). This CDR3 is built from 13 residues. V lost 3 bases, J lost 2 bases, and 11 bases lay in between. The germline gives CDR1 DFQATT, CDR2 SNEGSKA (reference sequence). The CDR3 DNA is TGCAGTGCTAGTTTGGGACCAGCCTACGAGCAGTACTTC. It translates to CSASLGPAYEQYF.

Only a few counts were recorded for this clonotype. The V and J genes are TRBV2 and TRBJ2-1; D gene unclear. The V gene's germline CDR1 is SNHLY and CDR2 FYNNEI. This CDR3 is 14 amino acids long. The V end lost 10 bases, the J end lost 3 bases, and 16 bases lay between the germline ends. CDR3 bases: TGTGCCACCGTCCGGAACTCGATCTACAATGAGCAGTTCTTC. It yields the protein CATVRNSIYNEQFF.

The rearrangement uses TRBV7-2 and TRBJ2-5; no clear D. V lost 5 bases to trimming and J lost 5 bases, with 12 bases between them. Germline V gives CDR1 SGHTA, CDR2 FQGNSA. The CDR3 runs to 13 residues. CDR3 nucleotides: TGTGCCAGCAGCGCCAGGCAGTGGGAGACCCAGTACTTC. Residues: CASSARQWETQYF.